A single sample gave rise to the 19 T cell receptor beta chains below, sequenced in a study of cytomegalovirus exposure and HLA in healthy donors. The PCR contained 60 Vbeta and 13 Jbeta primers. Sequencing was performed with immunoSEQ multiplex PCR; in TCRdb, only in-frame clones are kept and a portion is missing. Reported are 130,000 or so clones; the ten largest clones contain about 2.1%. The specimen sequenced was PBMCs. These receptors all stem from a woman aged 60 to 75 in good health and CMV-seronegative.

The rearrangement uses TRBV19 and TRBJ1-4, with TRBD1 as a possible D gene (5 bases). The CDR3 spans 15 residues. The V and J ends lost 5 bases and 0 bases respectively, with 10 bases between them. Germline V gives CDR1 LNHDA, CDR2 SQIVND (reference sequence). CDR3 coding DNA: TGTGCCAGTAGTCCCGGACACACAACTAATGAAAAACTGTTTTTT. Residues: CASSPGHTTNEKLFF.

The J gene is TRBJ2-3, the V gene TRBV6-5, with 7 positions matching TRBD1. The ends lost 6 bases at V and 4 bases at J; junction bases unmatched: 7. Germline-derived CDR1 and CDR2 are MNHEY and SVGAGI. The CDR3 covers 14 residues. The CDR3 sequence is CASRPGQLADTQYF. In DNA, the CDR3 is TGTGCCAGCAGACCGGGACAGCTGGCAGATACGCAGTATTTT.

The chain is built from TRBV5-1 and TRBJ2-7; 10 bases line up with TRBD2. CDR1 SGHRS and CDR2 YFSETQ come from the germline V gene. Germline trimming cut 3 bases from V and 5 bases from J; bases unmatched to any gene: 11. The CDR3 totals 16 residues. CDR3 in amino acids: CASSSIAGGSFDEQYF. CDR3 nucleotides: TGCGCCAGCAGCTCCATAGCGGGAGGCTCCTTTGACGAGCAGTACTTC. Full variable domain (rest looked up from reference TRBV5-1 and TRBJ2-7): KAGVTQTPRYLIKTRGQQVTLSCSPISGHRSVSWYQQTPGQGLQFLFEYFSETQRNKGNFPGRFSGRQFSNSRSEMNVSTLELGDSALYLCASSSIAGGSFDEQYFGPGTRLTVT.

CDR3 bases: TGTGCCAGCAGCCAACCCATCCGGACAGTCTCTGGAAACACCATATATTTT. Its protein is CASSQPIRTVSGNTIYF. This chain uses TRBV7-9 with TRBJ1-3; tentative D call: TRBD1 (6 bases). The germline gives CDR1 SEHNR, CDR2 FQNEAQ (reference sequence). This CDR3 contains 17 residues. Trimming took off 5 bases at V and 0 bases at J, with 17 bases between the two ends.

CDR3 amino acids: CASSSHRDRAGELFF. CDR3 nucleotides: TGTGCCAGCAGCTCTCACAGGGATCGTGCCGGGGAGCTGTTTTTT. The chain has TRBV7-8 and TRBJ2-2; maybe TRBD1 (6 bases). Germline CDR1 is SGHVS and CDR2 is FQNEAQ. The CDR3 consists of 15 residues. The V end lost 4 bases, the J end lost 6 bases, and 15 bases lay between the germline ends.

The chain recombines TRBV7-9 with TRBJ1-5; 11 bases match TRBD1. The CDR3 loop spans 18 amino acids. V lost 2 bases, J lost 3 bases, and 9 bases stayed unmatched. Germline-derived CDR1 and CDR2 are SEHNR and FQNEAQ (reference sequence). The CDR3 here is CASSLTGQGVGINQPQHF. Written as DNA, the CDR3 is TGTGCCAGCAGCTTAACGGGACAGGGGGTTGGGATCAATCAGCCCCAGCATTTT.

J is TRBJ1-5 and V is TRBV2; tentative D call: TRBD1 (5 bases). This CDR3 region has 14 residues. The V end was cut by 5 bases, the J end by 7 bases, with 15 bases between. Germline CDR1 SNHLY, CDR2 FYNNEI. As DNA, the CDR3 is TGTGCCAGCAGTCCCCAGGGAGGGTACCAGCCCCAGCATTTT. It is translated as CASSPQGGYQPQHF.

The rearrangement joins TRBV2 to TRBJ2-3, with 15 bases that match TRBD2. The CDR3 runs to 19 residues. J gave up 1 base and V 7 bases, and 12 bases lay outside the gene matches. The germline gives CDR1 SNHLY, CDR2 FYNNEI. The CDR3 is CASILTPGLAGGRTDTQYF. CDR3 DNA: TGTGCCAGCATTTTAACTCCGGGACTAGCGGGGGGACGCACAGATACGCAGTATTTT.

Notes on this clone: The same CDR3 can be traced to other DNA sequences in this sample. V gene TRBV29-1 combines with J gene TRBJ2-3; the match to TRBD2 covers 10 bases. The trim removed 6 bases at V and 2 bases at J, leaving 8 bases unmatched. CDR1 and CDR2 from the germline V gene are SQVTM and ANQGSEA. The length of the CDR3 is 15 residues. CDR3 loop: CSVPQAGGYTDTQYF. CDR3 DNA sequence: TGCAGCGTCCCCCAAGCGGGGGGGTACACAGATACGCAGTATTTT.

V and J are TRBV25-1 and TRBJ1-3, with 7 bases that match TRBD1. The length of the CDR3 is 14 residues. CDR1 is MGHDK, CDR2 SYGVNS, per germline. V shed 6 bases, J shed 2 bases, and the junction held 4 bases outside the gene matches. CDR3 DNA: TGTGCCAGCAGCGACGGGACAGCTGGAAACACCATATATTTT. Translated, it gives CASSDGTAGNTIYF.

In DNA, the CDR3 is TGCAGCGTTGAGGGGGACAGGGTTGACATTCAGTACTTC. Translation: CSVEGDRVDIQYF. The rearrangement links TRBV29-1 to TRBJ2-4, with TRBD1 matching over 9 bases. CDR3 length: 13 residues. The J segment lost 8 bases and the V segment lost 3 bases, leaving 5 bases of the junction unmatched. The germline CDR1 and CDR2 sequences are SQVTM and ANQGSEA.

CDR3 coding DNA: TGCGCCAGCAGCATAGGGACAGCCAACAATCAGCCCCAGCATTTT. Amino acid sequence: CASSIGTANNQPQHF. This chain uses TRBV5-1 with TRBJ1-5, with TRBD1 identical over 7 bases. The CDR3 is 15 residues long. Germline V gene sequence: CDR1 SGHRS, CDR2 YFSETQ. The V and J ends lost 4 bases and 3 bases, in that order; junction bases with no gene match: 7. The full variable domain, its missing parts supplied by reference TRBV5-1 and TRBJ1-5, is KAGVTQTPRYLIKTRGQQVTLSCSPISGHRSVSWYQQTPGQGLQFLFEYFSETQRNKGNFPGRFSGRQFSNSRSEMNVSTLELGDSALYLCASSIGTANNQPQHFGDGTRLSIL.

Comment on this clone: The same CDR3 also results from other DNA sequences found in this sample. The chain recombines TRBV11-3 with TRBJ1-1; TRBD1 might be the D (6 bases). The germline CDR1 and CDR2 sequences are SGHNT and YENEEA. Between the trimmed V and J ends, which lost 4 bases and 2 bases, there was a span of 11 bases. The CDR3 runs to 14 residues. DNA of the CDR3: TGTGCCAGCAGCTCGACAGGACCAAACACTGAAGCTTTCTTT. Translating gives CASSSTGPNTEAFF.

The J gene is TRBJ2-5, the V gene TRBV9; possible D gene TRBD2, 6 bases. The CDR3 totals 13 residues. From germline, CDR1 is SGDLS and CDR2 YYNGEE. Trimming removed 0 bases at V and 7 bases at J, with 10 bases between. The CDR3 coding sequence is TGTGCCAGCAGCGTAGGGAGGGCTGGGACCCAGTACTTC. This translates into CASSVGRAGTQYF.

The rearrangement joins TRBV19 to TRBJ1-4, with D hard to call. Trimming shortened V by 3 bases and J by 6 bases, and 11 bases separated the two germline ends. The CDR3 is made up of 14 amino acids. CDR1 and CDR2 (germline): LNHDA, SQIVND (reference sequence). The CDR3, as DNA: TGTGCCAGTAGTATGGAGGACCGGGATGAAAAACTGTTTTTT. This translates into CASSMEDRDEKLFF.

The chain employs TRBV6-1 and TRBJ2-7, with TRBD1 as a possible D gene (7 bases). The CDR3 runs 15 residues. Germline-derived CDR1 and CDR2 are MNHNS and SASEGT. V lost 3 bases, J lost 3 bases, and 15 bases lay in between. This chain's CDR3 is CASSDGGTEYYEQYF. The CDR3 DNA reads TGTGCCAGCAGTGACGGCGGGACAGAGTACTACGAGCAGTACTTC.

V and J are TRBV27 and TRBJ1-4, with TRBD1 matching over 10 bases. This CDR3 has 17 residues. V trimming: 4 bases; J trimming: 3 bases; junction bases outside the gene matches: 8. The germline gives CDR1 MNHEY, CDR2 SMNVEV (reference sequence). The CDR3 region has the DNA TGTGCCAGCAGTTCAGGACAGGGGGTTCGCTCTAATGAAAAACTGTTTTTT. Residues: CASSSGQGVRSNEKLFF.

The chain uses TRBV4-1 and TRBJ2-1; possible D gene TRBD2, 5 bases. This CDR3 has 19 residues. Germline V gives CDR1 MGHRA, CDR2 YSYEKL. V dropped 3 bases and J dropped 8 bases, with 29 bases sitting between them. The CDR3 region is CASSHEGVRAARSPHEQFF. In nucleotides, the CDR3 is TGCGCCAGCAGCCATGAGGGAGTCCGGGCTGCGAGAAGCCCCCATGAGCAGTTCTTC.

The CDR3 reads CASSYGGRGATNEKLFF. In DNA form, the CDR3 reads TGCGCCAGCAGCTACGGAGGGAGAGGCGCAACTAATGAAAAACTGTTTTTT. The chain employs TRBV5-1 and TRBJ1-4; D ambiguous. Germline V gene data show CDR1 as SGHRS and CDR2 as YFSETQ. The V gene lost 3 bases and the J gene lost 0 bases, with 15 bases spanning the gap. There are 17 residues in the CDR3.